The source of this TCR beta chain is a study of identical twins. Template switching added a universal primer binding site, and final cDNA carried unique molecular identifiers. One entry per CDR3 protein results from TCRdb running MiXCR on the 5' RACE reads. Counted here are 240,000 or so distinct CDR3 sequences, 5.5% to 7% occurring once; the ten biggest clones make up approximately 3.7%. A note on this clonotype: Its antigen remains unknown.

This CDR3 region has 16 residues. V gave up 5 bases and J gave up 0 bases, with 16 bases separating them. CDR1 DFQATT and CDR2 SNEGSKA come from the germline V gene (reference sequence). The study's findings and limits: Fewer insertions marked abundant cord blood beta clonotypes; young adult naive trended weakly, memory not at all. Within twin pairs, the out-of-frame alpha sequences they shared showed excess low generation probability.

The same sample was also studied in work on yellow fever vaccine responses in identical twins.

Source material: memory (CD45RO+) T cells sorted from blood. The chain is built from TRBV20-1 and TRBJ2-2, with a possible D match to TRBD1 (6 bases). This TCR was recovered from a woman aged 18 to 35 in good health. CDR3 protein: CSAPRLDSSNTGELFF. CDR3 coding DNA: TGCAGTGCTCCGAGGTTGGACAGTTCGAACACCGGGGAGCTGTTTTTT.